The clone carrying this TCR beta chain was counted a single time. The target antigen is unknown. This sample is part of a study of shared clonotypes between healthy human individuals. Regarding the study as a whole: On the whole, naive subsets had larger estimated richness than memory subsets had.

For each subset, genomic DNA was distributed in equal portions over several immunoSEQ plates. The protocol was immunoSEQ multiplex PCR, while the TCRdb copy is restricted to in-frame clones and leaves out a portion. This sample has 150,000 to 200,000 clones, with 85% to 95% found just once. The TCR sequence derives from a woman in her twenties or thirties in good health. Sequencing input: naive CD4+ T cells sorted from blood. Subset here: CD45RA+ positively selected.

The CDR3: CASSPQTGLNEKLFF. The CDR3 DNA reads as TGTGCCAGCTCACCACAGACAGGGTTAAATGAAAAACTGTTTTTT. This chain links TRBV18 with TRBJ1-4, with 7 nucleotides matching TRBD1. J was trimmed by 5 bases and V by 1 base; bases with no gene match: 4. CDR1 and CDR2 (germline): KGHSH, LQKENI. The CDR3 length is 15 residues.